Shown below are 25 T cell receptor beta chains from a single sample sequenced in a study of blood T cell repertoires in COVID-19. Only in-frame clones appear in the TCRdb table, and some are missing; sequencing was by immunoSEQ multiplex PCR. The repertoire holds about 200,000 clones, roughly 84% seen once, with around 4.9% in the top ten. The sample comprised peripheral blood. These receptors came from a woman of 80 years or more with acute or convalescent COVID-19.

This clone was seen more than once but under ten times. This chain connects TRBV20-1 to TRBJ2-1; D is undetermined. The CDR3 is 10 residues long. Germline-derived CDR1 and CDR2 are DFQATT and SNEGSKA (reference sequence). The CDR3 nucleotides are TGCAGCCCTTGGAGCAATGAGCAGTTCTTC. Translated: CSPWSNEQFF.

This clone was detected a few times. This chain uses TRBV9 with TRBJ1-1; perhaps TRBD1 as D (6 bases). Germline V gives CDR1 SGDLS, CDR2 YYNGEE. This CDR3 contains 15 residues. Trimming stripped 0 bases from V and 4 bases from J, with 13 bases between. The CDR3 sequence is CASSVGVGGSTEAFF. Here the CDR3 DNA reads TGTGCCAGCAGCGTAGGGGTAGGGGGATCCACTGAAGCTTTCTTT.

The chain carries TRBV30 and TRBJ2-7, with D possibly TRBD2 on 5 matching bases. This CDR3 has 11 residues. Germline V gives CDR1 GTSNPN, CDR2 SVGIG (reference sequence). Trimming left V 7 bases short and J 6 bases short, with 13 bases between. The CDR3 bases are TGTGCCTTCCGGGAAGGGTCCGAGCAGTACTTC. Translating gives CAFREGSEQYF. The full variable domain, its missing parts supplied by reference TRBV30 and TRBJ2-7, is SQTIHQWPATLVQPVGSPLSLECTVEGTSNPNLYWYRQAAGRGLQLLFYSVGIGQISSEVPQNLSASRPQDRQFILSSKKLLLSDSGFYLCAFREGSEQYFGPGTRLTVT.

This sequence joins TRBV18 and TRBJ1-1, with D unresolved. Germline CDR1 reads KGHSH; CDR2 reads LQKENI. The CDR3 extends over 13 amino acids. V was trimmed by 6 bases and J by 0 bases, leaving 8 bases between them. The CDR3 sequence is CASSPIMNTEAFF. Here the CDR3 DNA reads TGTGCCAGCTCCCCTATCATGAACACTGAAGCTTTCTTT.

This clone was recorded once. The CDR3 DNA follows: TGTGCCAGCAGCTTAGTGGGGGGGCGAACTGAAGCTTTCTTT. Its translation is CASSLVGGRTEAFF. The chain employs TRBV7-9 and TRBJ1-1; D perhaps matches TRBD1 (6 bases). Germline V gene sequence: CDR1 SEHNR, CDR2 FQNEAQ (reference sequence). This CDR3 is built from 14 residues. Deletions cut 1 base from V and 5 bases from J, with 11 bases between.

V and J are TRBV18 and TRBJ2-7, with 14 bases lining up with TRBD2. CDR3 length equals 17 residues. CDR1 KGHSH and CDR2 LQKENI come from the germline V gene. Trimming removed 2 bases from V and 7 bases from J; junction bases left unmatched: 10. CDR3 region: CASSPFGLAGGPGEQYF. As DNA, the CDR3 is TGTGCCAGCTCACCATTCGGACTAGCGGGAGGCCCAGGAGAGCAGTACTTC.

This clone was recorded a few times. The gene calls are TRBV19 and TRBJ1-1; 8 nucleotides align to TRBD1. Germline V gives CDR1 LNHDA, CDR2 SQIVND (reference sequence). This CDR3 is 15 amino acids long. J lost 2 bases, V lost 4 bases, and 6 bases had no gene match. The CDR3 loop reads CASSRQGTLNTEAFF. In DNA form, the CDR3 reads TGTGCCAGTAGTAGACAGGGGACCCTAAACACTGAAGCTTTCTTT.

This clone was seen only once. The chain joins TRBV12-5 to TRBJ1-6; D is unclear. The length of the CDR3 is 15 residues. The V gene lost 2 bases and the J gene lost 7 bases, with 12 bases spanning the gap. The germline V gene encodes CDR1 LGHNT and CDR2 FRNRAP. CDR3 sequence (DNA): TGTGCTAGTGGTTTGACGAGGTTGTGGAATTCACCCCTCCACTTT. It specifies CASGLTRLWNSPLHF.

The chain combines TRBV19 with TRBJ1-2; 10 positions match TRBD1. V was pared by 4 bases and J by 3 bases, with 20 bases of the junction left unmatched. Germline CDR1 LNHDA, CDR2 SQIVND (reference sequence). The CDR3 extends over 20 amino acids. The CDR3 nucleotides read TGTGCCAGTAGTAGCCCCGGCGGGAGTGACAGGGGGCTCGAAGACTATGGCTACACCTTC. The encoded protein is CASSSPGGSDRGLEDYGYTF.

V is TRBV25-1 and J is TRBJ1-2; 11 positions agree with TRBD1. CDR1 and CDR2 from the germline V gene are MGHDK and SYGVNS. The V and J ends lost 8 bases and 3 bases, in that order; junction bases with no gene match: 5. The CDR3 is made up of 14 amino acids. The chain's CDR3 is CASGWTGGDYGYTF. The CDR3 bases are TGTGCCAGCGGCTGGACAGGGGGCGACTATGGCTACACCTTC.

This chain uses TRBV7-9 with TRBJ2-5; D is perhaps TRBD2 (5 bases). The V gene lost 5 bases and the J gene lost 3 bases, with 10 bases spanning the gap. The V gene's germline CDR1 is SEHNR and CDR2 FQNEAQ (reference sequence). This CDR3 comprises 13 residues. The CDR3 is CASSRSGEETQYF. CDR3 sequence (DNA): TGTGCCAGCAGCCGGAGCGGAGAAGAGACCCAGTACTTC.

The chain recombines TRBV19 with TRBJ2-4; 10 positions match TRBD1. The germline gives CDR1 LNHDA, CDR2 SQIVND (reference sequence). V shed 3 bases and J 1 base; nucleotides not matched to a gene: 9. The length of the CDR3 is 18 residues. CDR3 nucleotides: TGTGCCAGTAGTATTGGGTTGCGACAGGGGGCTGCCAAAAACATTCAGTACTTC. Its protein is CASSIGLRQGAAKNIQYF.

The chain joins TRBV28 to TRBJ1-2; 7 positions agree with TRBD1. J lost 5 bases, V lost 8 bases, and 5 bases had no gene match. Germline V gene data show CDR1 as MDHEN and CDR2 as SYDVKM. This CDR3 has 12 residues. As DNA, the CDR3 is TGTGCCAGCGGGGCCAGGGGGTATGGCTACACCTTC. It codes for CASGARGYGYTF.

CDR3 amino acids: CASSRNADQGNSPLHF. CDR3 sequence (DNA): TGTGCCAGCAGCCGAAACGCGGACCAGGGTAATTCACCCCTCCACTTT. This rearrangement joins TRBV7-8 to TRBJ1-6, with D possibly TRBD1 on 5 matching bases. This CDR3 contains 16 residues. Trimming removed 5 bases from V and 6 bases from J, with 17 bases in between. Germline values: CDR1 SGHVS, CDR2 FQNEAQ.

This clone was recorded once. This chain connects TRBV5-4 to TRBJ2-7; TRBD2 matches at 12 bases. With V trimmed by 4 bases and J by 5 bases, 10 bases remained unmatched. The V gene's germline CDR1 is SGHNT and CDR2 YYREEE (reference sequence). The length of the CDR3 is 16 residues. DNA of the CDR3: TGTGCCAGCAGCCGACCTAGCGGGAGGGCCGCTGACGAGCAGTACTTC. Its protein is CASSRPSGRAADEQYF.

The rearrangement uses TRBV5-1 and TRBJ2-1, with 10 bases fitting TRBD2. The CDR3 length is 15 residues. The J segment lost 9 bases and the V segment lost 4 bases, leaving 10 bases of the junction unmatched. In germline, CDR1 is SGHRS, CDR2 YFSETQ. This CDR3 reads CASSESGRAIGEQFF. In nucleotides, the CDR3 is TGCGCCAGCAGCGAAAGCGGGAGGGCCATTGGTGAGCAGTTCTTC.

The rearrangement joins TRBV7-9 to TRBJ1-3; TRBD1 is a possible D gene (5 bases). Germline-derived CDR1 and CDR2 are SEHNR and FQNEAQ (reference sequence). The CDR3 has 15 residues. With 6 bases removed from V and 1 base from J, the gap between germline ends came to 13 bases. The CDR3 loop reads CASSPGFTSGNTIYF. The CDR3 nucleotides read TGTGCCAGCAGTCCAGGGTTTACGTCTGGAAACACCATATATTTT. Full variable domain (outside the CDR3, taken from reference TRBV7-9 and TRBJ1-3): DTGVSQNPRHKITKRGQNVTFRCDPISEHNRLYWYRQTLGQGPEFLTYFQNEAQLEKSRLLSDRFSAERPKGSFSTLEIQRTEQGDSAMYLCASSPGFTSGNTIYFGEGSWLTVV.

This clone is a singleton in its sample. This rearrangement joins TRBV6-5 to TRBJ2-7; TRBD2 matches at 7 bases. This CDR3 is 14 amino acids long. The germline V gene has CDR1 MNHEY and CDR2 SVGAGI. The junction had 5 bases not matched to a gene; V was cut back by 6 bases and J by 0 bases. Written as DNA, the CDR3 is TGTGCCAGCAGAAGCGGGGCCAGCTCCTACGAGCAGTACTTC. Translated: CASRSGASSYEQYF.

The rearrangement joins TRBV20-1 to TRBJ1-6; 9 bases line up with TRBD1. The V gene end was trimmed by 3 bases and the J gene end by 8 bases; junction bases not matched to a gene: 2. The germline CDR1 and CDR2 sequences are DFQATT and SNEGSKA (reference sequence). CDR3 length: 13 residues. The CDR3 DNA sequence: TGCAGTGCTAGTCGGACAGGGGATTCACCCCTCCACTTT. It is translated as CSASRTGDSPLHF.

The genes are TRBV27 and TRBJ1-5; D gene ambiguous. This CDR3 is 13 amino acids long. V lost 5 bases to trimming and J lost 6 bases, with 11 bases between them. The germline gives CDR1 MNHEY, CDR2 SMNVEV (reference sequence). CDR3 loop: CASSASWSQPQHF. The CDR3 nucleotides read TGTGCCAGCAGTGCCAGTTGGAGTCAGCCCCAGCATTTT.

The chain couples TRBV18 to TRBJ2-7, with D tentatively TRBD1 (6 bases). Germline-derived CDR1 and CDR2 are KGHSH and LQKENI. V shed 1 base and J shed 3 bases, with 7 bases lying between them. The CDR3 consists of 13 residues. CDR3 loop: CASSPQGDYEQYF. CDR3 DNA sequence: TGTGCCAGCTCACCACAGGGGGACTACGAGCAGTACTTC.

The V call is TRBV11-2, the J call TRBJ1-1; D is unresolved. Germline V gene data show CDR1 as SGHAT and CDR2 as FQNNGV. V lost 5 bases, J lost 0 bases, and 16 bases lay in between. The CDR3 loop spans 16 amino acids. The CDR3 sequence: CASSPTPLGLNTEAFF. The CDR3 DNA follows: TGTGCCAGCAGCCCGACACCGTTAGGATTGAACACTGAAGCTTTCTTT.

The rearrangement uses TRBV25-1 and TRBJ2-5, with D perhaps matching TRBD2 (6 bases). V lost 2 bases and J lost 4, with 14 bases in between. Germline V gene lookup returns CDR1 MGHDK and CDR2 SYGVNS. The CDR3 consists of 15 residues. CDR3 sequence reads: CASSEDARRGETQYF. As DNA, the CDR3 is TGTGCCAGCAGTGAAGATGCCAGGAGGGGAGAGACCCAGTACTTC.

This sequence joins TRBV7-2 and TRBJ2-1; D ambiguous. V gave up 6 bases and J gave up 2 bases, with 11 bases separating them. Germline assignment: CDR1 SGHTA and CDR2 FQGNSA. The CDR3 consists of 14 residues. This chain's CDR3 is CASSIRLPYNEQFF. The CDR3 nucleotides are TGTGCCAGCAGTATTAGATTGCCCTACAATGAGCAGTTCTTC.

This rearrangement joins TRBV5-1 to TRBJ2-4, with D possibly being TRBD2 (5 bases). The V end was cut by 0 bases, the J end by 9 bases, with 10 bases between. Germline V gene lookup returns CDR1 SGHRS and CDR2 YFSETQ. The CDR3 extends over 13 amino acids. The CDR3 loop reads CASSLGGDGIQYF. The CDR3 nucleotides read TGCGCCAGCAGCTTGGGGGGAGACGGCATTCAGTACTTC.